This T cell receptor beta chain is from a study of metastatic and nonmetastatic thyroid tumors (dated by TCRdb to about 2020). Looking at the study overall: For patients with malignant and with benign thyroid disease, the researchers compared repertoires between peripheral blood samples and tumor or nodule tissue samples.

Results and caveats for the whole study, not just this receptor: In both blood and tumor samples, malignant tumors were reported to have significantly higher TCR beta diversity than benign nodules.

Libraries were constructed by PCR. The run used an Illumina HiSeq 4000. High-throughput sequencing was used to profile the TCR beta-chain CDR3 region of every patient. Per the source publication's procedure: The researchers built a classifier to tell apart papillary thyroid cancer patients with distant metastasis, based on CDR3 differences among clinicopathological groups. The Shannon index was used to assess repertoire diversity, and the Morisita-Horn index was used to assess tumor-blood repertoire similarity. Through fastp at Q25 and MiXCR, TCRdb rebuilt clones from the public reads, retaining in-frame beta chains. TCRdb, not the authors, supplied the V and J calls. The sample table shows around 9,000 clones, and about 30% are seen once. The ten top clones hold roughly 13% of the sample. No patient had received any treatment before thyroid surgery. Using T-cell receptor beta sequencing, the study looked back at clinical samples from patients collected from about 2011 to 2019.

For this chain, trimming is 9 bases at the V end and 2 bases at the J end, and the number of junction bases without a gene match is 6. From a lookup of the germline V gene (reference sequence), CDR1 and CDR2 are LNHDA and SQIVND. The CDR3 holds 13 amino acids from the cysteine to the phenylalanine. Only the CDR3 DNA stays, 39 bases, in frame from base 1. With respect to this clone: No antigen is known for it. Per-base qualities were not stored, and no clone one base away is much larger.

Specimen: adjacent normal tissue. The rearrangement joined TRBV19 to TRBJ1-2, with TRBD1 identical over 7 junction bases. The sequence derives from a female donor with papillary thyroid cancer or a benign thyroid nodule (not recorded which). Some clones in this sample may be carry-over from other donors' samples. DNA sequence: TGTGCCAGCGCCGGGACAGCCAACTATGGCTACACCTTC. This is translated as CASAGTANYGYTF.